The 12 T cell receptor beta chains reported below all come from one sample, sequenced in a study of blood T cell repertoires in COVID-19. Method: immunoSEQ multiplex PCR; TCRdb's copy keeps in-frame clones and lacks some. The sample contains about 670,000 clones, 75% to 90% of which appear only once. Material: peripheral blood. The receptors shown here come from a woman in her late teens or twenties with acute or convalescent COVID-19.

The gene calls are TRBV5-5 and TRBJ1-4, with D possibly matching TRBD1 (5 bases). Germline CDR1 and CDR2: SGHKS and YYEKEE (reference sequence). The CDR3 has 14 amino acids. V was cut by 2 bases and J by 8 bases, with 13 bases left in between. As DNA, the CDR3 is TGTGCCAGCAGCTTTATAGGGGCCGAAGAAAAACTGTTTTTT. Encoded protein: CASSFIGAEEKLFF.

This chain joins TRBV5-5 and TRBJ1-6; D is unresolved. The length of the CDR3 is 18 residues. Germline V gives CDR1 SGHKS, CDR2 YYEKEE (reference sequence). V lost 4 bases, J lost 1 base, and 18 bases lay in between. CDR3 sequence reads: CASSLNRPTNSYNSPLHF. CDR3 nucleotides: TGTGCCAGCAGCCTAAACCGACCTACTAATTCCTATAATTCACCCCTCCACTTT.

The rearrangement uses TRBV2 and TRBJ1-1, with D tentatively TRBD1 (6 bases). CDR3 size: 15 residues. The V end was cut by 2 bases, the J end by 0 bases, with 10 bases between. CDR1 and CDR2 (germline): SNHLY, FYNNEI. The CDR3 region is CASSESWGLNTEAFF. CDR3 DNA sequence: TGTGCCAGCAGTGAAAGTTGGGGGCTGAACACTGAAGCTTTCTTT.

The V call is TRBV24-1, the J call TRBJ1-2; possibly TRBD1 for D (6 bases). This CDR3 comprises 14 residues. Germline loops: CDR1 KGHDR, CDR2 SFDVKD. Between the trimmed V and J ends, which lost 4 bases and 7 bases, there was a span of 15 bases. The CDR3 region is CATSDAAYRAGYTF. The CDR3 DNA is TGTGCCACCAGTGACGCTGCTTACAGGGCTGGCTACACCTTC.

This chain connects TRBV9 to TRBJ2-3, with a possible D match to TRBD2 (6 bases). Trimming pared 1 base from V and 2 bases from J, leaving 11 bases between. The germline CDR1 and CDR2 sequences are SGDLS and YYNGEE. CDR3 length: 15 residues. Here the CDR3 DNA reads TGTGCCAGCAGCGTATCGGGACTGTACACAGATACGCAGTATTTT. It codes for CASSVSGLYTDTQYF.

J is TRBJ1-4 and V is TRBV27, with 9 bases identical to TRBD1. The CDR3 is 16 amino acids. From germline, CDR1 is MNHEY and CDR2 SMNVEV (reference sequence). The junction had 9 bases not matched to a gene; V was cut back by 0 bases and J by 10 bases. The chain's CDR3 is CASSLSGTGFLGKLFF. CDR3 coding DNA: TGTGCCAGCAGTTTATCCGGGACAGGGTTTTTGGGAAAACTGTTTTTT.

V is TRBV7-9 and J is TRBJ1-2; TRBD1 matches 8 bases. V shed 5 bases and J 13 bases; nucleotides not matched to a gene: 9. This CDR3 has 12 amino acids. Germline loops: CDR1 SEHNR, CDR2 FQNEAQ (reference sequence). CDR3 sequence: CASSLGDRTFTF. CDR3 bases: TGTGCCAGCAGCCTAGGGGACAGGACTTTCACCTTC. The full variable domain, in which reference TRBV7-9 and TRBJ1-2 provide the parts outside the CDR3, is DTGVSQNPRHKITKRGQNVTFRCDPISEHNRLYWYRQTLGQGPEFLTYFQNEAQLEKSRLLSDRFSAERPKGSFSTLEIQRTEQGDSAMYLCASSLGDRTFTFGSGTRLTVV.

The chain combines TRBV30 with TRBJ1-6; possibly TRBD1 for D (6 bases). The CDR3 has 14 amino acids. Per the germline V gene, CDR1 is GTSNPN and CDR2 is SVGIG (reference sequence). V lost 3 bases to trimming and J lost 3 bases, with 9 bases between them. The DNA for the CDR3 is TGTGCCTGGAGGACAGGTGTCTATAATTCACCCCTCCACTTT. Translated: CAWRTGVYNSPLHF.

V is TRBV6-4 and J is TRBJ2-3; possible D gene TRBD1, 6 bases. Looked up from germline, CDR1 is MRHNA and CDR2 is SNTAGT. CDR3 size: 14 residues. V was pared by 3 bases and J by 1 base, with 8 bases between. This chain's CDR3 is CASSDEGGTDTQYF. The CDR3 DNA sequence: TGTGCCAGCAGTGATGAGGGGGGCACAGATACGCAGTATTTT.

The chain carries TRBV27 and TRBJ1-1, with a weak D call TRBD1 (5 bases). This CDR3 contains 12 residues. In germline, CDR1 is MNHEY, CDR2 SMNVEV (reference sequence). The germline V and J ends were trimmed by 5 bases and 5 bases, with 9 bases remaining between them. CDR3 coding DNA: TGTGCCAGCAGTCTCCCAGGGACTGAAGCTTTCTTT. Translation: CASSLPGTEAFF.

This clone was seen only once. CDR3 bases: TGTGCCAGCAGCCAAGCACAGGAGACCCAGTACTTC. Translated: CASSQAQETQYF. The V call is TRBV14, the J call TRBJ2-5; D is unresolved. The CDR3 sequence is 12 residues long. The germline V and J ends were trimmed by 1 base and 5 bases, with 5 bases remaining between them. Germline V gene data show CDR1 as SGHDN and CDR2 as FVKESK.

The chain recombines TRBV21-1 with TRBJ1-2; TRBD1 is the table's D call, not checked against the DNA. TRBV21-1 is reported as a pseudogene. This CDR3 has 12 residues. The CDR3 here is CASSLDIRRYTF. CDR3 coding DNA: TGTGCCAGCAGCTTGGACATCCGGCGCTACACCTTC.